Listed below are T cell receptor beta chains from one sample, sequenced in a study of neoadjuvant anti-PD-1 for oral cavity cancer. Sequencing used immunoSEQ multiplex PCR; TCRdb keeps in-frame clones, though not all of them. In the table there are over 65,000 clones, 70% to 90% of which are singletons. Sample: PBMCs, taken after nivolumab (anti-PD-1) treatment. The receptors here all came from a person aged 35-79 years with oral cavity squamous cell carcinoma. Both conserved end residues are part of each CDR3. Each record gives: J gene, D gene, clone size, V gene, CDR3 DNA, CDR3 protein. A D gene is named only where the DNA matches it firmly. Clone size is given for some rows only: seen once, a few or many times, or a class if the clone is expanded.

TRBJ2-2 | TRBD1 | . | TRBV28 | TGTGCCAGCAGTCCGCCCGCCTACAGGGGCCGGGGCACCGGGGAGCTGTTTTTT | CASSPPAYRGRGTGELFF
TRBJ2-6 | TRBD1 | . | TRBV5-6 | TGTGCCAGCGCCCCGACGCCGGGACAGGGGTTTACCGTCCTGACTTTC | CASAPTPGQGFTVLTF
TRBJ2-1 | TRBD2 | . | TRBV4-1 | TGCGCCAGCAGCCAAATGGACGGCGGGAGTAGCATAAATGAGCAGTTCTTC | CASSQMDGGSSINEQFF
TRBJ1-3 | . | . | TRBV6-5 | TGTGCCAGCAGTTACCAGGGAAACTCTGGAAACACCATATATTTT | CASSYQGNSGNTIYF
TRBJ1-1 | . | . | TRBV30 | TGTGCCTGGAGTGTAACGTGGGGCAGAGGGAACACTGAAGCTTTCTTT | CAWSVTWGRGNTEAFF
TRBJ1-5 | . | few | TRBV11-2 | TGTGCCAGCAGCTCCACCCCCGGCAATGGGCCCCAGCATTTT | CASSSTPGNGPQHF
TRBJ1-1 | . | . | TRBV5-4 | TGTGCCAGCAGCTACCGGGACGGGAACACTGAAGCTTTCTTT | CASSYRDGNTEAFF
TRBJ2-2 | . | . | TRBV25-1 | TGTGCCAGCAGTGTAACATACACCGGGGAGCTGTTTTTT | CASSVTYTGELFF
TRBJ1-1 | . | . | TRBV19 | TGTGCCAGTAGTGTCGGACTGCTCATGAACACTGAAGCTTTCTTT | CASSVGLLMNTEAFF
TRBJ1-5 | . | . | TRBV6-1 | TGTGCCAGCGGAGGAGGAATCAGGGGCAATCAGCCCCAGCATTTT | CASGGGIRGNQPQHF
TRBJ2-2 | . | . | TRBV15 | TGTGCCACCAGCAGACCTGGAGTCGCCGGTGGGCGCACCGGGGAGCTGTTTTTT | CATSRPGVAGGRTGELFF
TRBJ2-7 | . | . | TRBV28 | TGTGCCAGCAGTTTCGGCGAGCAGTACTTC | CASSFGEQYF
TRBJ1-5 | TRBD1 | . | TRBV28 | TGTGCCAGCAGTCCCGGGACAGGACCTTTTGAGCCCCAGCATTTT | CASSPGTGPFEPQHF
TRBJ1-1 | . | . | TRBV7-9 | TGTGCCAGCAGCGTTACAGGTATGAACACTGAAGCTTTCTTT | CASSVTGMNTEAFF
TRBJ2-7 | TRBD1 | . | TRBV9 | TGTGCCAGCAGCCCCGTGGGGACAGATCTCTACGAGCAGTACTTC | CASSPVGTDLYEQYF
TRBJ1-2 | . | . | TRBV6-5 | TGTGCCAGCAGTTACTCGCAAGGGTTGGGGGGCTACACCTTC | CASSYSQGLGGYTF
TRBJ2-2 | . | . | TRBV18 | TGTGCCAGCTCACCACAACAGGGCACCGGGGAGCTGTTTTTT | CASSPQQGTGELFF
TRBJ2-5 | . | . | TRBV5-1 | TGCGCCAGCAGGTGGCAAGGCGGTGGGGGGGAGACCCAGTACTTC | CASRWQGGGGETQYF
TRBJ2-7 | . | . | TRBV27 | TGTGCCAGCAGTCAAGCAGGAAATCCACCCTACGAGCAGTACTTC | CASSQAGNPPYEQYF
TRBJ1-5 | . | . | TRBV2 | TGTGCCAGCGCCCTGACAGTTGGGCCCCAGCATTTT | CASALTVGPQHF
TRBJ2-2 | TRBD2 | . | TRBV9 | TGTGCCAGCAGCGTCCCGTTGGGACTAGCGGACACCGGGGAGCTGTTTTTT | CASSVPLGLADTGELFF
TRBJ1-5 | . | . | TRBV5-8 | TGTGCCAGCAGCCCTCCTCCCCGTGAGCCCCAGCATTTT | CASSPPPREPQHF
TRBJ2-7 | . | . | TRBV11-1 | TGTGCCAGCAGCTTAGTCCCACAGGCCGACGAGCAGTACTTC | CASSLVPQADEQYF
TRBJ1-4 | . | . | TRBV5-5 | TGTGCCAGCAGCTTGGGAGGGAAAGGCGGAAAACTGTTTTTT | CASSLGGKGGKLFF
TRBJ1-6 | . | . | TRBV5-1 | TGCGCCAGCAGCCAAGGAAGCTCCGGGCCAAATTCACCCCTCCACTTT | CASSQGSSGPNSPLHF
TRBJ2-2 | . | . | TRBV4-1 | TGCGCCAGCAGCCTTGGGTGGCTGGAGGGGGACACCGGGGAGCTGTTTTTT | CASSLGWLEGDTGELFF
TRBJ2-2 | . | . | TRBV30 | TGTGCCTCCACCCCGTCGGGGTACACCGGGGAGCTGTTTTTT | CASTPSGYTGELFF
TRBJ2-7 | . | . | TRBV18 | TGTGCCAGCTCCCTCGGGATGAGGGACGAGCAGTACTTC | CASSLGMRDEQYF
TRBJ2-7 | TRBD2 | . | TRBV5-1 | TGCGCCAGCAGCTTGCAACCCCCGGGACTAGGGGGTGACGAGCAGTACTTC | CASSLQPPGLGGDEQYF
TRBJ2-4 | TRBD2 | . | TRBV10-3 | TGTGCCATCAGTGAGTCGATTATCCTAGCGGGAGCATCTCTAGCCAAAAACATTCAGTACTTC | CAISESIILAGASLAKNIQYF
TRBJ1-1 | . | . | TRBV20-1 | TGCAGTGCTAGTGGGCACTGGGAAGCTTTCTTT | CSASGHWEAFF
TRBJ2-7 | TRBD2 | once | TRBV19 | TGTGCCAGTAGTGGGGCTAGCGGTCCCTACGAGCAGTACTTC | CASSGASGPYEQYF
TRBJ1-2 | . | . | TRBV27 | TGTGCCAGCAGTTTGGCGGCAGGGAGGAATGGCTACACCTTC | CASSLAAGRNGYTF
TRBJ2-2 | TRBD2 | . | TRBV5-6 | TGTGCCAGCAGCTTGGGACTAGCGGGAGGGCCGAACGGGGAGCTGTTTTTT | CASSLGLAGGPNGELFF
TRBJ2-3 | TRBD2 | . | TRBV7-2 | TGTGCCAGCAGCTTACACCCCCCCGGACTAGCGGGGGGACGGGATACGCAGTATTTT | CASSLHPPGLAGGRDTQYF
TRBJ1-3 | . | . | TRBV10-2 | TGCGCCAGCAGTCTCCGCTCTGGAAACACCATATATTTT | CASSLRSGNTIYF
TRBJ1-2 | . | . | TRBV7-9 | TGTGCCAGCAGCCTACAGGCCGGCTGGGGCTACACCTTC | CASSLQAGWGYTF
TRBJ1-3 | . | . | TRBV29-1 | TGCAGCGTTTGGGACGGGAACCTCGGAAACACCATATATTTT | CSVWDGNLGNTIYF
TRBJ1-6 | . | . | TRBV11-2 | TGTGCCAGCAGCTTAGGACCCTATAATTCACCCCTCCACTTT | CASSLGPYNSPLHF